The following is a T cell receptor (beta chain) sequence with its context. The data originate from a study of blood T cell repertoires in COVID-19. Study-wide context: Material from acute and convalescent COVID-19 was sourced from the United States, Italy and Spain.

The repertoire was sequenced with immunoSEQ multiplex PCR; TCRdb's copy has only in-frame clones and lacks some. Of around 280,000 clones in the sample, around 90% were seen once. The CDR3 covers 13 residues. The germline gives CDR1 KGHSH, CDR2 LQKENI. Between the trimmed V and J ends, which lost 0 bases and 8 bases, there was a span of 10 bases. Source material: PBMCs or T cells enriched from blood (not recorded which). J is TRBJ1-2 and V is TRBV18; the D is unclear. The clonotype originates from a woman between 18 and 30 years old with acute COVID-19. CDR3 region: CASSPPGRLGYTF. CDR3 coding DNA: TGTGCCAGCTCACCACCGGGCCGCCTGGGCTACACCTTC.